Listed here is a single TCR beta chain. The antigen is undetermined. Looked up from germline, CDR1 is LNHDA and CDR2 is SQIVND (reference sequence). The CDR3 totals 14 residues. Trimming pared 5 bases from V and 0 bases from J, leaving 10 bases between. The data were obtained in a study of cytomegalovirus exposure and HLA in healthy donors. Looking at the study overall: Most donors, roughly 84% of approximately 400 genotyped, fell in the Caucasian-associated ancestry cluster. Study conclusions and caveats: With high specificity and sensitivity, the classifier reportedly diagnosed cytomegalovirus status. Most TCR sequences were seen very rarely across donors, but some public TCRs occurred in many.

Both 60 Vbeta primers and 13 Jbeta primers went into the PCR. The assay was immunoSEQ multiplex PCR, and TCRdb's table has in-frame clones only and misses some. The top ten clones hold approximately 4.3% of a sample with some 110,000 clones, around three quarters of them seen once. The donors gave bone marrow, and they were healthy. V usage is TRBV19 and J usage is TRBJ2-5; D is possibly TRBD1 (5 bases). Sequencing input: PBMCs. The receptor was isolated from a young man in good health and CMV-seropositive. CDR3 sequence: CASSPDRNQETQYF. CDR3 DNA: TGTGCCAGTAGTCCAGACAGAAACCAAGAGACCCAGTACTTC.